This T cell receptor (beta chain) came from a study of CD8 T cells in ankylosing spondylitis (dated by TCRdb to the late 2010s). Background for the entire study: T cell receptor beta repertoires were profiled in healthy donors and ankylosing spondylitis patients so that disease-linked TCR variants could be found. The whole study cohort included under 140 healthy donors and around 24 ankylosing spondylitis patients. Samples of peripheral blood were taken, and for ankylosing spondylitis patients, synovial fluid was collected as well. General conclusions and limits of the study: Significant enrichment of the disease-linked clones was reported in matched synovial fluid samples from ankylosing spondylitis patients. The disease-linked clones showed a CD8+ phenotype and occurred at relatively low frequencies in peripheral blood. Some motif variants had previously been reported in the synovial fluid and blood of reactive arthritis patients, which suggests shared mechanisms of disease initiation. A TCR beta motif made up of several highly homologous amino acid variants appeared to be characteristic of blood from ankylosing spondylitis patients.

This clonotype was recorded at least ten times. The antigen it recognizes is unknown. No much larger clone exists at a distance of one base, and base qualities are not known. CDR1 and CDR2 are drawn from the germline V gene (reference sequence): DFQATT, SNEGSKA. Counted from cysteine to phenylalanine, this CDR3 has 15 amino acids. Only the CDR3 part of the read is kept: 45 bases, read in frame from the first base. V and J are trimmed by 6 bases and 4 bases, and the gene matches miss 13 bases of the junction. The data were produced on an Illumina HiSeq 2500. TCR beta libraries were prepared by quantitative 5'-RACE with molecular barcodes. Per the original workflow: To identify disease-linked TCR variants, a new computational method was used, one built on a probabilistic model of VDJ rearrangement. The raw public reads went through TCRdb reprocessing: fastp at Q25, MiXCR clone calling, in-frame beta chains kept. Rows are combined by CDR3 protein, so each entry shows the most common genes and DNA. It is TCRdb's table, rather than the study itself, that gives the V and J calls and clone size. The sample table records some 240,000 distinct CDR3 sequences; over 8.5% of these occur just once. The ten most abundant clones make up under 7.5% of the sample.

Recombination joined TRBV20-1 with TRBJ2-3; 7 bases in the junction line up with TRBD2. Source material: blood, either unsorted or a sorted T cell fraction (not recorded which). The sequence was collected from a male donor with ankylosing spondylitis or in good health (not recorded which). The nucleotides read TGCAGTGCCAAAGAACCCAGCGGGACGTCAGATACGCAGTATTTT. It specifies CSAKEPSGTSDTQYF.